The next 32 T cell receptor beta chains were all read from a single sample in a study of blood T cell dynamics during melanoma immunotherapy. Documented time point: week 3, after first cycle of checkpoint inhibitor. Assay used: immunoSEQ multiplex PCR; TCRdb lists only in-frame clones, some missing. The data contain under 20,000 clones, 87% of them seen just once; the ten biggest clones take up 6% to 9%. The sample was blood, taken from a patient treated with checkpoint blockade. Every receptor here comes from a human donor with melanoma.

This clone was detected only once. The rearrangement joins TRBV27 to TRBJ2-1; a possible D gene is TRBD1 (6 bases). CDR3 length: 11 residues. CDR1 MNHEY and CDR2 SMNVEV come from the germline V gene (reference sequence). CDR3 in DNA: TGTGCTAGAACAGAGGGGGTGAAGCAGTTCTTC. Translated, it gives CARTEGVKQFF.

The chain is built from TRBV28 and TRBJ2-3; D gene uncertain. Trimming removed 3 bases at V and 8 bases at J, with 6 bases between. The length of the CDR3 is 11 residues. Germline CDR1 is MDHEN and CDR2 is SYDVKM. In DNA form, the CDR3 reads TGTGCCAGCAGTTTTGCTGGTACGCAGTATTTT. It yields the protein CASSFAGTQYF.

The chain's CDR3 is CSVVADRTEQYF. The DNA of the CDR3 is TGCAGCGTGGTGGCGGACCGCACCGAGCAGTACTTC. V usage is TRBV29-1 and J usage is TRBJ2-5; no clear D gene. The tail of the sequence fits TRBJ2-7 better, so the J call may be wrong. In germline, CDR1 is SQVTM, CDR2 ANQGSEA. This CDR3 region has 12 residues.

The chain employs TRBV9 and TRBJ2-5, with 9 positions matching TRBD2. The CDR3 spans 16 residues. Germline CDR1 SGDLS, CDR2 YYNGEE. V trimming: 2 bases; J trimming: 3 bases; junction bases outside the gene matches: 8. The CDR3 spells CASSVGYQREEETQYF. DNA for the CDR3: TGTGCCAGCAGCGTCGGCTATCAGCGGGAGGAAGAGACCCAGTACTTC.

In its sample, this clone was seen a few times. CDR3 bases: TGTGCCAGCAGCAGGACAGGGGGCACCTACGAGCAGTACTTC. Its translation is CASSRTGGTYEQYF. The V call is TRBV7-9, the J call TRBJ2-7, with 11 bases lining up with TRBD1. J lost 2 bases, V lost 5 bases, and 2 bases had no gene match. This CDR3 comprises 14 residues. Germline assignment: CDR1 SEHNR and CDR2 FQNEAQ (reference sequence).

J is TRBJ2-5 and V is TRBV11-2, with D possibly matching TRBD1 (6 bases). Trimming took 2 bases from V and 4 from J, leaving 14 bases between them. The germline V gene has CDR1 SGHAT and CDR2 FQNNGV. This CDR3 is 15 amino acids long. The CDR3 nucleotides are TGTGCCAGCAGCTTAATGACGGGACACACAGAGACCCAGTACTTC. Translation gives CASSLMTGHTETQYF.

V is TRBV7-3 and J is TRBJ2-1; perhaps D is TRBD1 or TRBD2 (5 bases each). The CDR3 extends over 13 amino acids. V was clipped by 5 bases and J by 5 bases, with 10 bases between them. Germline CDR1 SGHTA, CDR2 FQGTGA. This CDR3 reads CASSLGRNNEQFF. CDR3 in DNA: TGTGCCAGCAGCCTGGGACGAAACAATGAGCAGTTCTTC. The full variable domain, with the rest looked up from reference TRBV7-3 and TRBJ2-1, is GAGVSQTPSNKVTEKGKYVELRCDPISGHTALYWYRQSLGQGPEFLIYFQGTGAADDSGLPNDRFFAVRPEGSVSTLKIQRTERGDSAVYLCASSLGRNNEQFFGPGTRLTVL.

The V gene is TRBV11-2, the J gene TRBJ1-5, with 9 bases identical to TRBD1. V was clipped by 5 bases and J by 4 bases; unmatched bases: 3. The CDR3 length is 14 residues. Germline-derived CDR1 and CDR2 are SGHAT and FQNNGV. For the CDR3, the DNA is TGTGCCAGCAGCATCGGGACAGGGAATCAGCCCCAGCATTTT. Translating gives CASSIGTGNQPQHF.

The chain recombines TRBV2 with TRBJ2-7; D call uncertain. The V end was cut by 7 bases, the J end by 4 bases, with 14 bases between. CDR3 length: 13 amino acids. CDR1 is SNHLY, CDR2 FYNNEI, per germline. CDR3 region: CASTLGWGYEQYF. DNA of the CDR3: TGTGCCAGCACCCTGGGGTGGGGTTACGAGCAGTACTTC.

The chain joins TRBV6-5 to TRBJ2-5; D not resolved. The ends were cut back, 7 bases at V and 6 bases at J, with 9 bases in the middle. Per the germline V gene, CDR1 is MNHEY and CDR2 is SVGAGI. This CDR3 is 11 amino acids long. The CDR3 protein is CASTRLQTQYF. The CDR3 nucleotides are TGTGCCAGCACCCGGCTACAGACCCAGTACTTC.

The chain is built from TRBV11-1 and TRBJ2-7; TRBD2 agrees at 7 bases. The V gene's germline CDR1 is SGHAT and CDR2 FQDESV (reference sequence). The length of the CDR3 is 14 residues. J lost 2 bases, V lost 2 bases, and 3 bases had no gene match. CDR3 protein: CASSLLAETYEQYF. CDR3 bases: TGTGCCAGCAGCTTACTAGCGGAGACCTACGAGCAGTACTTC.

The rearrangement uses TRBV7-9 and TRBJ2-1; weak D call: TRBD2 (6 bases). This CDR3 has 14 residues. With 5 bases removed from V and 3 bases from J, the gap between germline ends came to 11 bases. Germline loops: CDR1 SEHNR, CDR2 FQNEAQ (reference sequence). The CDR3 nucleotides are TGTGCCAGCAGCCCGGGAGCACTCTACAATGAGCAGTTCTTC. Its translation is CASSPGALYNEQFF.

V and J are TRBV27 and TRBJ1-2; TRBD1 matches at 11 bases. Per germline, CDR1 MNHEY and CDR2 SMNVEV (reference sequence). The CDR3 covers 15 residues. V lost 3 bases and J lost 4; bases outside the gene matches: 4. The CDR3 here is CASSLGQGGGYGYTF. The CDR3 nucleotides read TGTGCCAGCAGTTTGGGACAGGGGGGTGGCTATGGCTACACCTTC.

For the CDR3, the DNA is TGTGCCACCTCCCGAGGGGCGGGAGCCTACAATGAGCAGTTCTTC. It specifies CATSRGAGAYNEQFF. V is TRBV9 and J is TRBJ2-1, with 7 bases lining up with TRBD2. The germline V gene has CDR1 SGDLS and CDR2 YYNGEE. This CDR3 spans 15 amino acids. With 9 bases clipped from V and 2 bases from J, the junction kept 11 bases outside the gene matches.

The V and J genes are TRBV13 and TRBJ2-7; D ambiguous. The CDR3 runs to 15 residues. CDR1 PRHDT and CDR2 FYEKMQ come from the germline V gene (reference sequence). Trimming stripped 4 bases from V and 0 bases from J, with 13 bases between. CDR3 sequence reads: CASSSLTWGSYEQYF. CDR3 bases: TGTGCCAGCAGCTCATTAACCTGGGGCTCCTACGAGCAGTACTTC. Filled out from reference TRBV13 and TRBJ2-7, the complete variable domain reads AAGVIQSPRHLIKEKRETATLKCYPIPRHDTVYWYQQGPGQDPQFLISFYEKMQSDKGSIPDRFSAQQFSDYHSELNMSSLELGDSALYFCASSSLTWGSYEQYFGPGTRLTVT.

This sequence joins TRBV10-3 and TRBJ2-7; the D call may be TRBD1 or TRBD2 (5 bases each). V lost 0 bases and J lost 5, with 14 bases in between. The length of the CDR3 is 15 residues. The germline gives CDR1 ENHRY, CDR2 SYGVKD. The CDR3 DNA follows: TGTGCCATCAGTGAGTCAAGGGGAGTGGGCAACGAGCAGTACTTC. Translated, it gives CAISESRGVGNEQYF.

This chain links TRBV28 with TRBJ1-1; D might be TRBD1 (5 bases). V lost 2 bases and J 7 bases, leaving 14 bases between the germline ends. The germline V gene has CDR1 MDHEN and CDR2 SYDVKM. The CDR3 loop spans 14 amino acids. The CDR3 DNA reads as TGTGCCAGCAGTTTAGGGCAGGGAAAGGGTGAAGCTTTCTTT. Its translation is CASSLGQGKGEAFF.

This clone has a handful of counts. The chain uses TRBV7-9 and TRBJ2-7; 12 bases align to TRBD2. The junction had 2 bases not matched to a gene; V was cut back by 3 bases and J by 5 bases. Germline V gives CDR1 SEHNR, CDR2 FQNEAQ (reference sequence). The length of the CDR3 is 14 residues. The CDR3 here is CASSFTSGRHEQYF. Written as DNA, the CDR3 is TGTGCCAGCAGCTTCACTAGCGGGAGGCACGAGCAGTACTTC.

The rearrangement uses TRBV28 and TRBJ2-5; either TRBD1 or TRBD2 may supply D (6 bases each). This CDR3 region has 17 residues. Germline CDR1 is MDHEN and CDR2 is SYDVKM. Trimming shortened V by 2 bases and J by 1 base, and 17 bases separated the two germline ends. The CDR3 bases are TGTGCCAGCAGTTTAGGCATTAGGGGGGCCGGCCAAGAGACCCAGTACTTC. Encoded protein: CASSLGIRGAGQETQYF.

The chain couples TRBV18 to TRBJ1-4; a weak D match, TRBD1 (6 bases). Per the germline V gene, CDR1 is KGHSH and CDR2 is LQKENI. The length of the CDR3 is 15 residues. V was cut by 1 base and J by 5 bases, with 11 bases left in between. The CDR3 DNA follows: TGTGCCAGCTCACCACTTCAGGGGTGGAATGAAAAACTGTTTTTT. The encoded protein is CASSPLQGWNEKLFF.

As to this clone: This sample also contains other DNA sequences that code for the same CDR3. The CDR3 nucleotides read TGTGCCAGTAGCCGCGGACAGGGGTACTCCTACGAGCAGTACTTC. This sequence encodes CASSRGQGYSYEQYF. The chain links TRBV19 to TRBJ2-7; TRBD1 matches 9 bases. The CDR3 sequence is 15 residues long. Unmatched junction bases numbered 6, after V lost 6 bases and J lost 0 bases. Per the germline V gene, CDR1 is LNHDA and CDR2 is SQIVND (reference sequence).

V gene TRBV28 combines with J gene TRBJ1-3; D might be TRBD1 (5 bases). The CDR3 consists of 14 residues. Per germline, CDR1 MDHEN and CDR2 SYDVKM. Trimming removed 2 bases at V and 6 bases at J, with 11 bases between. Here the CDR3 DNA reads TGTGCCAGCAGTTTAGGGCAGGGTATAAACACCATATATTTT. Its protein product is CASSLGQGINTIYF. Full variable domain (rest looked up from reference TRBV28 and TRBJ1-3): DVKVTQSSRYLVKRTGEKVFLECVQDMDHENMFWYRQDPGLGLRLIYFSYDVKMKEKGDIPEGYSVSREKKERFSLILESASTNQTSMYLCASSLGQGINTIYFGEGSWLTVV.

The CDR3 protein is CASSLAGGTSYNEQFF. The CDR3 coding sequence is TGTGCCAGCAGCTTAGCGGGAGGGACCTCCTACAATGAGCAGTTCTTC. The rearrangement links TRBV7-2 to TRBJ2-1; 7 positions match TRBD2. The germline CDR1 and CDR2 sequences are SGHTA and FQGNSA. The CDR3 has 16 amino acids. Germline trimming cut 0 bases from V and 0 bases from J; bases unmatched to any gene: 2.

This chain links TRBV27 with TRBJ2-5; 7 bases align to TRBD2. Gene TRBJ2-7 matches the end of the DNA better, so the J call may be wrong. In germline, CDR1 is MNHEY, CDR2 SMNVEV (reference sequence). CDR3 length: 15 amino acids. The CDR3 region is CASSLAAGAPYEQYF. CDR3 nucleotide sequence: TGTGCCAGCAGTTTAGCGGCGGGAGCCCCCTACGAGCAGTACTTC.

The chain combines TRBV5-4 with TRBJ1-2, with D hard to call. CDR1 is SGHNT and CDR2 is YYREEE in the germline V gene (reference sequence). This CDR3 is built from 13 residues. V was cut by 4 bases and J by 4 bases, with 11 bases left in between. The DNA of the CDR3 is TGTGCCAGCAGCACTTCAGGTGCCTATGGCTACACCTTC. Translated, it gives CASSTSGAYGYTF.

The chain employs TRBV6-5 and TRBJ1-1; unclear D gene. The germline gives CDR1 MNHEY, CDR2 SVGAGI. This CDR3 has 15 residues. Trimming shortened V by 6 bases and J by 5 bases, and 19 bases separated the two germline ends. The CDR3 region is CASSPPSGLSTEAFF. CDR3 in DNA: TGTGCCAGCAGCCCCCCCTCCGGGCTGTCAACTGAAGCTTTCTTT.

V usage is TRBV19 and J usage is TRBJ1-5; 8 bases align to TRBD1. The germline V gene encodes CDR1 LNHDA and CDR2 SQIVND (reference sequence). The trim removed 6 bases at V and 3 bases at J, leaving 7 bases unmatched. The CDR3 contains 15 residues. CDR3 sequence: CASSYQGAINQPQHF. CDR3 sequence (DNA): TGTGCCAGTAGCTACCAGGGGGCAATCAATCAGCCCCAGCATTTT.

The chain uses TRBV6-5 and TRBJ2-7, with a weak D call TRBD1 (6 bases). The CDR3 runs 16 residues. The V end was cut by 0 bases, the J end by 2 bases, with 14 bases between. Per germline, CDR1 MNHEY and CDR2 SVGAGI. CDR3 bases: TGTGCCAGCAGTTACTCCCAAGCCGGGACACCCTACGAGCAGTACTTC. It yields the protein CASSYSQAGTPYEQYF.

V is TRBV28 and J is TRBJ2-2; 10 bases are shared with TRBD1. The CDR3 is made up of 16 amino acids. J was trimmed by 7 bases and V by 5 bases; bases with no gene match: 10. CDR1 and CDR2 (germline): MDHEN, SYDVKM. CDR3 in amino acids: CASSPLGTGAIGELFF. The CDR3 DNA is TGTGCCAGCAGTCCCCTCGGGACAGGGGCGATCGGGGAGCTGTTTTTT.

This sequence joins TRBV11-1 and TRBJ2-1; D not certain. V lost 4 bases to trimming and J lost 4 bases, with 11 bases between them. This CDR3 region has 14 residues. Germline values: CDR1 SGHAT, CDR2 FQDESV (reference sequence). CDR3 nucleotide sequence: TGTGCCAGCAGCTCATTCCGCCGGTACAATGAGCAGTTCTTC. It translates to CASSSFRRYNEQFF.

The V call is TRBV6-6, the J call TRBJ1-2, with D hard to call. The CDR3 length is 13 residues. V lost 5 bases and J lost 5, with 12 bases in between. Germline V gene sequence: CDR1 MNHNY, CDR2 SVGAGI (reference sequence). CDR3 in amino acids: CASSPGTFYGYTF. The CDR3 coding sequence is TGTGCCAGCAGTCCGGGAACGTTTTATGGCTACACCTTC.

This chain uses TRBV11-2 with TRBJ2-5; 7 nucleotides match TRBD1. Trimming took 5 bases from V and 2 from J; bases not matched to a gene: 8. The length of the CDR3 is 15 residues. Germline values: CDR1 SGHAT, CDR2 FQNNGV. CDR3 coding DNA: TGTGCCAGCAGCCGCGCCGGACAGGAGCAAGAGACCCAGTACTTC. It encodes CASSRAGQEQETQYF.